These 26 T cell receptor beta chains were sequenced from one sample in a study of early T cells in non-severe SARS-CoV-2 infection. TCRdb redid the calling of the 5' RACE reads with MiXCR, one entry per CDR3 protein. Among tens of thousands of distinct CDR3 sequences listed, roughly 9% were seen once. Sequenced sample: whole blood. All receptors derive from an adult who was a healthcare worker with PCR-confirmed SARS-CoV-2 infection or an uninfected control (not recorded which).

The rearrangement joins TRBV7-2 to TRBJ1-2, with 11 bases fitting TRBD1. This CDR3 has 15 amino acids. The J segment lost 7 bases and the V segment lost 5 bases, leaving 9 bases of the junction unmatched. In germline, CDR1 is SGHTA, CDR2 FQGNSA. CDR3 amino acids: CASSPRTGGQSGYTF. In nucleotides, the CDR3 is TGTGCCAGCAGCCCGCGGACAGGGGGCCAGAGTGGCTACACCTTC.

This clonotype was found a few times. This chain uses TRBV4-1 with TRBJ2-7, with TRBD1 matching over 9 bases. J lost 4 bases, V lost 0 bases, and 7 bases had no gene match. Germline assignment: CDR1 MGHRA and CDR2 YSYEKL. The CDR3 totals 16 residues. The CDR3 coding sequence is TGCGCCAGCAGCCAAGAGAAAAGACAGGGGGTTTACGAGCAGTACTTC. It codes for CASSQEKRQGVYEQYF.

The table lists this clonotype with a few counts. The chain is built from TRBV11-2 and TRBJ2-1; the D gene is possibly TRBD1 (6 bases). Germline CDR1 is SGHAT and CDR2 is FQNNGV. CDR3 length equals 15 residues. V was cut by 2 bases and J by 6 bases, with 14 bases left in between. The CDR3 coding sequence is TGTGCCAGCAGCTTAAGAAGGGGGACGATCAATGAGCAGTTCTTC. Amino acids: CASSLRRGTINEQFF.

This clonotype showed up many times. The J gene is TRBJ1-2, the V gene TRBV7-2, with D hard to call. Germline V CDR1 and CDR2: SGHTA, FQGNSA. This CDR3 has 13 residues. V was shortened by 5 bases and J by 8 bases, with 15 bases between the two germline ends. CDR3 in amino acids: CASSPEGLGGYTF. The CDR3 DNA reads TGTGCCAGCAGCCCCGAAGGCTTGGGGGGCTACACCTTC.

As for this clonotype: Sequence at one end of the junction differs from germline and may be a read error. V usage is TRBV4-1 and J usage is TRBJ2-5; 7 bases map to TRBD2. This CDR3 comprises 13 residues. Germline V gives CDR1 MGHRA, CDR2 YSYEKL. CDR3 DNA: TGCGCCAGCAGCGGAGGGGAGGGAGAGACCCTGTACTTC. It codes for CASSGGEGETLYF.

This clonotype was picked up a small number of times. The V and J genes are TRBV20-1 and TRBJ2-5; D unresolved. The V gene's germline CDR1 is DFQATT and CDR2 SNEGSKA (reference sequence). V shed 4 bases and J shed 3 bases, with 12 bases lying between them. The CDR3 has 13 residues. CDR3 DNA: TGCAGTGCTACGACCCGGACCGAAGAGACCCAGTACTTC. Residues: CSATTRTEETQYF.

This chain's CDR3 is CASSLVERSPLHF. Here the CDR3 DNA reads TGTGCCAGCAGCTTAGTAGAACGATCACCCCTCCACTTT. The chain recombines TRBV7-9 with TRBJ1-6; no clear D gene. Trimming removed 1 base from V and 10 bases from J, with 8 bases in between. Germline CDR1 SEHNR, CDR2 FQNEAQ (reference sequence). This CDR3 comprises 13 residues.

This clonotype showed up many times. This chain links TRBV19 with TRBJ2-4; TRBD1 aligns across 9 bases. The CDR3 has 14 residues. CDR1 and CDR2 (germline): LNHDA, SQIVND (reference sequence). Trimming at V came to 4 bases and at J to 8 bases, leaving 6 bases not matched to a gene. The CDR3 sequence: CASSRGQGADIQYF. CDR3 bases: TGTGCCAGTAGTAGGGGACAGGGCGCGGACATTCAGTACTTC.

The chain has TRBV9 and TRBJ2-7, with D possibly matching TRBD2 (6 bases). This CDR3 region has 15 residues. The V gene's germline CDR1 is SGDLS and CDR2 YYNGEE. V shed 0 bases and J shed 7 bases, with 17 bases lying between them. The CDR3 DNA follows: TGTGCCAGCAGCGTAGGTATGGGCCTCGGAGGGGAGCAGTACTTC. Its protein is CASSVGMGLGGEQYF.

This clonotype was observed many times. The gene calls are TRBV4-1 and TRBJ2-7; D is possibly TRBD2 (5 bases). The germline gives CDR1 MGHRA, CDR2 YSYEKL. This CDR3 is built from 14 residues. With 4 bases removed from V and 6 bases from J, the gap between germline ends came to 16 bases. The CDR3 sequence is CASSRGLLRAEQYF. As DNA, the CDR3 is TGCGCCAGCAGCCGCGGACTTTTAAGAGCCGAGCAGTACTTC.

The CDR3, as DNA: TGCGCCAGCAGCAGGGATTGGGTGGGTAATTCACCCCTCCACTTT. Its translation: CASSRDWVGNSPLHF. The rearrangement links TRBV4-1 to TRBJ1-6, with D uncertain. The CDR3 consists of 15 residues. V gave up 5 bases and J gave up 6 bases, with 14 bases separating them. Germline lookup yields CDR1 MGHRA and CDR2 YSYEKL.

This clonotype was seen a few times. The V and J genes are TRBV20-1 and TRBJ1-4; no clear D. The V gene lost 5 bases and the J gene lost 8 bases, with 9 bases spanning the gap. This CDR3 is 11 amino acids long. Germline V gives CDR1 DFQATT, CDR2 SNEGSKA (reference sequence). The chain's CDR3 is CSAPIGEKLFF. Written as DNA, the CDR3 is TGCAGTGCTCCCATAGGGGAAAAACTGTTTTTT.

The chain combines TRBV12-5 with TRBJ2-5; D might be TRBD1 (6 bases). CDR1 is LGHNT, CDR2 FRNRAP, per germline. The germline V and J ends were trimmed by 6 bases and 1 base, with 18 bases remaining between them. The CDR3 sequence is 16 residues long. The CDR3 spells CASGPPGAALQETQYF. In DNA form, the CDR3 reads TGTGCTAGTGGGCCGCCAGGGGCGGCCCTCCAAGAGACCCAGTACTTC.

This clonotype was counted only a few times. The rearrangement links TRBV30 to TRBJ1-6; 9 nucleotides agree with TRBD1. CDR1 and CDR2 from the germline V gene are GTSNPN and SVGIG (reference sequence). The CDR3 is 13 residues long. Trimming cost V 5 bases and J 9 bases; bases outside gene matches: 5. The DNA for the CDR3 is TGTGCCTGGGAGGGACAGGGTGCTTCACCCCTCCACTTT. This encodes CAWEGQGASPLHF.

This clonotype was seen ten or more times. The J gene is TRBJ1-5, the V gene TRBV19; tentatively, D is TRBD1 (6 bases). The CDR3 length is 15 residues. The germline gives CDR1 LNHDA, CDR2 SQIVND (reference sequence). The germline V and J ends were trimmed by 8 bases and 3 bases, with 17 bases remaining between them. The CDR3 DNA reads as TGTGCCAGTGTAGGGGACACCGAGAACAATCAGCCCCAGCATTTT. Its translation: CASVGDTENNQPQHF.

The rearrangement joins TRBV7-8 to TRBJ1-4, with D uncertain. The length of the CDR3 is 14 residues. Trimming removed 5 bases at V and 8 bases at J, with 15 bases between. Germline lookup yields CDR1 SGHVS and CDR2 FQNEAQ. CDR3 coding DNA: TGTGCCAGCAGCCAGGAAGGAGTTTGGGAAAAACTGTTTTTT. It yields the protein CASSQEGVWEKLFF.

This clonotype was found a few times. The chain links TRBV4-2 to TRBJ2-5, with D perhaps given as TRBD1 or TRBD2 (5 bases each). The CDR3 loop spans 13 amino acids. Trimming stripped 3 bases from V and 0 bases from J, with 5 bases between. CDR1 and CDR2 (germline): LGHNA, YNFKEQ. As DNA, the CDR3 is TGTGCCAGCAGCCAGGGGGACCAAGAGACCCAGTACTTC. The encoded protein is CASSQGDQETQYF.

The chain carries TRBV7-9 and TRBJ2-7; TRBD1 aligns across 10 bases. V lost 5 bases to trimming and J lost 6 bases; unmatched junction nucleotides: 19. Per germline, CDR1 SEHNR and CDR2 FQNEAQ (reference sequence). The CDR3 spans 18 residues. The CDR3 DNA sequence: TGTGCCAGCAGCCCTACGGGTACCGGGACAGGGGTAGCCTGCGAGCAGTACTTC. It codes for CASSPTGTGTGVACEQYF.

V usage is TRBV5-4 and J usage is TRBJ1-1, with D maybe TRBD1 (5 bases). The CDR3 is made up of 13 amino acids. Germline assignment: CDR1 SGHNT and CDR2 YYREEE (reference sequence). Between the trimmed V and J ends, which lost 2 bases and 4 bases, there was a span of 9 bases. Written as DNA, the CDR3 is TGTGCCAGCAGCTTCGACAGAGCCACTGAAGCTTTCTTT. It is translated as CASSFDRATEAFF.

V and J are TRBV6-5 and TRBJ2-5, with TRBD1 as a possible D gene (5 bases). Trimming left V 0 bases short and J 5 bases short, with 16 bases between. Germline V CDR1 and CDR2: MNHEY, SVGAGI. CDR3 size: 16 residues. In DNA form, the CDR3 reads TGTGCCAGCAGTTACTCGACTCAGGCTCCAGGGGAGACCCAGTACTTC. It is translated as CASSYSTQAPGETQYF.

In this sample, this clonotype turned up a few times. The genes are TRBV3-1 and TRBJ1-2, with no clear D. Germline V CDR1 and CDR2: LGHDT, YNNKEL (reference sequence). This CDR3 is 15 amino acids long. Trimming left V 1 base short and J 0 bases short, with 9 bases between. In DNA form, the CDR3 reads TGTGCCAGCAGCCAAGCTTTGGGAGCTAACTATGGCTACACCTTC. This encodes CASSQALGANYGYTF.

For this clonotype: This may arise from a read error, as a much more abundant clone is one base away. The V call is TRBV30, the J call TRBJ1-1; D unresolved. CDR1 and CDR2 from the germline V gene are GTSNPN and SVGIG (reference sequence). This CDR3 has 13 amino acids. CDR3 protein: CARSVYRNTEAFF. The CDR3, as DNA: TGTGCCCGGAGTGTTTATAGGAACACTGAAGCTTTCTTT.

The table lists this clonotype with a few counts. The chain carries TRBV11-2 and TRBJ2-7; D perhaps matches TRBD2 (5 bases). CDR3 length: 14 residues. V dropped 5 bases and J dropped 6 bases, with 17 bases sitting between them. Germline V lookup: CDR1 SGHAT, CDR2 FQNNGV. The CDR3 here is CASSEIRGLGEQYF. DNA for the CDR3: TGTGCCAGCAGCGAAATCCGGGGTTTGGGCGAGCAGTACTTC.

Judged by abundance, this clonotype is medium-sized. The chain is built from TRBV7-9 and TRBJ2-1; D might be TRBD2 (5 bases). Germline V lookup: CDR1 SEHNR, CDR2 FQNEAQ (reference sequence). V was trimmed by 6 bases and J by 5 bases, leaving 11 bases between them. The CDR3 loop spans 13 amino acids. CDR3 nucleotide sequence: TGTGCCAGCAGTGAGGGAGCGAACAATGAGCAGTTCTTC. Translation: CASSEGANNEQFF.

Ten or more counts support this clonotype. The genes are TRBV24-1 and TRBJ2-7; D possibly corresponds to TRBD2 (5 bases). The CDR3 consists of 14 residues. The V end was cut by 9 bases, the J end by 0 bases, with 14 bases between. Looked up from germline, CDR1 is KGHDR and CDR2 is SFDVKD. The CDR3 nucleotides read TGTGCCACCGCCCCTCCCGGGAACTCCTACGAGCAGTACTTC. Its protein product is CATAPPGNSYEQYF.

The chain has TRBV4-1 and TRBJ1-6; 8 positions match TRBD1. CDR1 and CDR2 from the germline V gene are MGHRA and YSYEKL. V dropped 3 bases and J dropped 3; count of bases not matched to a gene: 16. The length of the CDR3 is 20 residues. CDR3 coding DNA: TGCGCCAGCAGCCACCCGAGGACAGGGAATGAGTGGGACTATAATTCACCCCTCCACTTT. Protein product: CASSHPRTGNEWDYNSPLHF.